A selection of T cell receptor beta chains follows, all from one sample in a study of beta chain features in type 1 diabetes. Assay: immunoSEQ multiplex PCR; the TCRdb copy retains only in-frame clones and omits some. The repertoire holds 600,000 to 700,000 clones, with around 11% as singletons. The sample taken for sequencing was naive CD4+ T cells from blood. These receptors all come from a man younger than 45 with type 1 diabetes. CDR3s include the opening cysteine and the closing phenylalanine or tryptophan. Fields, in order: D gene, J gene, clone size, V gene, CDR3 DNA, CDR3 protein. D genes are given only for firm matches. Some rows mark clone size as missing; the rest say once, few, many or name a class of expanded clone.

TRBD1	TRBJ2-7	.	TRBV27	TGTGCCAGCAGTACCTCGGGACAGCTAACTTACGAGCAGTACTTC	CASSTSGQLTYEQYF
.	TRBJ1-6	.	TRBV7-2	TGTGCCAGCAGCTTAGGAGACTATAATTCACCCCTCCACTTT	CASSLGDYNSPLHF
.	TRBJ1-4	few	TRBV19	TGTGCCAGTAGTCGAGAAATAAGGGAAAAACTGTTTTTT	CASSREIREKLFF
.	TRBJ1-2	.	TRBV19	TGTGCCAGTAGGGACAGCTACTATGGCTACACCTTC	CASRDSYYGYTF
.	TRBJ2-7	few	TRBV10-3	TGTGCCATCTCGGGTAGTAACTCTTACGAGCAGTACTTC	CAISGSNSYEQYF
.	TRBJ2-3	few	TRBV27	TGTGCCAGCAGTCTTAAAGTAGCAGATACGCAGTATTTT	CASSLKVADTQYF
TRBD2	TRBJ2-1	few	TRBV14	TGTGCCAGCAGCCAAGCTAGAACTAGCGGGGGCCGAACCTCCTACAATGAGCAGTTCTTC	CASSQARTSGGRTSYNEQFF
TRBD1	TRBJ2-4	.	TRBV6-5	TGTGCCAGCAGTTACTCGAAGGACCGGGACAGGGCTTACTTC	CASSYSKDRDRAYF
TRBD1	TRBJ2-1	few	TRBV13	TGTGCCAGCAGCTTAAACGCAGGGGGAAATGAGCAGTTCTTC	CASSLNAGGNEQFF
TRBD2	TRBJ2-5	.	TRBV7-2	TGTGCCAGCAGCTTATCGGCGGGGGGGCTTGAGACCCAGTACTTC	CASSLSAGGLETQYF
.	TRBJ2-7	few	TRBV2	TGTGCCAGCAGCGTACTAGAAACCTACGAGCAGTACTTC	CASSVLETYEQYF
.	TRBJ2-1	few	TRBV6-5	TGTGCCACCAGGGGGGCAGTCTCCTACAATGAGCAGTTCTTC	CATRGAVSYNEQFF
.	TRBJ1-1	few	TRBV9	TGTGCCAGCAGCGTAGTGTCTCAGAACACTGAAGCTTTCTTT	CASSVVSQNTEAFF
.	TRBJ2-3	few	TRBV7-3	TGTGCCAGCAGCTTAAGGGGTCCGGGACACGCGGGAGATACGCAGTATTTT	CASSLRGPGHAGDTQYF
.	TRBJ2-5	.	TRBV7-7	TGTGCTAGCAGCCCCCTAGGTGCAGAGACCCAGTACTTC	CASSPLGAETQYF
.	TRBJ1-6	.	TRBV5-6	TGTGCCAGCAGCTTGGTGGGCTCACCCCTCCACTTT	CASSLVGSPLHF
TRBD1	TRBJ1-5	few	TRBV10-3	TGTGCCATCAGATCGGGACAGGGCAATCAGCCCCAGCATTTT	CAIRSGQGNQPQHF
.	TRBJ1-1	.	TRBV7-2	TGTGCCAGCAGCTTAGAGGGTACCGACACTGAAGCTTTCTTT	CASSLEGTDTEAFF
.	TRBJ2-3	.	TRBV7-8	TGTGCCAGCAGCTCTACCAGGGAAACAGATACGCAGTATTTT	CASSSTRETDTQYF
.	TRBJ1-4	.	TRBV7-2	TGTGCCAGCAGCCCCGGACAGTATGAAAAACTGTTTTTT	CASSPGQYEKLFF
TRBD1	TRBJ2-3	few	TRBV29-1	TGCAGCGTGATCATCGGGACAGGGGATAGGAATACGCAGTATTTT	CSVIIGTGDRNTQYF
.	TRBJ2-7	few	TRBV5-4	TGTGCCAGCAGCTTGGCCCCGGCCTCCTACGAGCAGTACTTC	CASSLAPASYEQYF
TRBD2	TRBJ2-5	.	TRBV10-3	TGTGCCATCAGAAGCGCGGGGGGCGGAGAGACCCAGTACTTC	CAIRSAGGGETQYF
.	TRBJ1-2	few	TRBV14	TGTGCCAGCAGCCAAGAGCGGAGAAGCTATGGCTACACCTTC	CASSQERRSYGYTF
.	TRBJ1-2	.	TRBV28	TGTGCCAGCAGGGATACCCGTACGGGGACCTACTATGGCTACACCTTC	CASRDTRTGTYYGYTF
TRBD1	TRBJ1-6	.	TRBV27	TGTGCCAGCAGTCGTCCCGGGACAGGGTCAGGCTCACCCCTCCACTTT	CASSRPGTGSGSPLHF
.	TRBJ2-3	few	TRBV4-3	TGCGCCAGCAGCCGAGTCCAAACGGGGGGCAACACAGATACGCAGTATTTT	CASSRVQTGGNTDTQYF
TRBD2	TRBJ2-1	.	TRBV7-2	TGTGCCAGCAGCTTTTCTCGGGGGGGCTCCAACAATGAGCAGTTCTTC	CASSFSRGGSNNEQFF
TRBD1	TRBJ1-2	.	TRBV5-1	TGCGCCAGCAGCTTGGCTGGACAGGGGGACTATGGCTACACCTTC	CASSLAGQGDYGYTF
.	TRBJ1-6	.	TRBV7-2	TGTGCCAGCAGCACCCGACAGGACTCACCCCTCCACTTT	CASSTRQDSPLHF
.	TRBJ1-6	few	TRBV7-2	TGTGCCATCACTAGTAGGGGAGGGGGGAATTCACCCCTCCACTTT	CAITSRGGGNSPLHF
TRBD1	TRBJ1-5	few	TRBV2	TGTGCCAGCAGTGAAGCGCTAGGGGGCCGGGGGAAACAGCCCCAGCATTTT	CASSEALGGRGKQPQHF
.	TRBJ2-5	.	TRBV7-9	TGTGCCAGCAGAACAACAGGCTTAGAGACCCAGTACTTC	CASRTTGLETQYF
.	TRBJ1-2	few	TRBV29-1	TGCAGCGCGGTGGGTCCCGGAACCCCAGGGGGCTACACCTTC	CSAVGPGTPGGYTF
.	TRBJ1-4	.	TRBV25-1	TGTGCCAGCAGTGACTCCCGGGACACCCTCGGGATAAATGAAAAACTGTTTTTT	CASSDSRDTLGINEKLFF
TRBD1	TRBJ1-5	.	TRBV7-2	TGTGCCAGCAGCCAGGGGGTGAGCAATCAGCCCCAGCATTTT	CASSQGVSNQPQHF
.	TRBJ2-2	few	TRBV2	TGTGCCAGCAGTGAACAGGGGATGGGCACCGGGGAGCTGTTTTTT	CASSEQGMGTGELFF
TRBD1	TRBJ2-1	.	TRBV5-1	TGCGCCAGCAGCTTCGGGACAGGGCGGAATGAGCAGTTCTTC	CASSFGTGRNEQFF
.	TRBJ1-3	few	TRBV7-2	TGTGCCAGCAGCCCCGGATGGGTTGGAAACACCATATATTTT	CASSPGWVGNTIYF
.	TRBJ1-4	.	TRBV7-9	TGTGCCAGCAGCCCCTGGAGGGGGACCACTACTAATGAAAAACTGTTTTTT	CASSPWRGTTTNEKLFF
TRBD1	TRBJ1-5	.	TRBV15	TGTGCCACCAGCAGAGAGGCAGGGGGAGGCAATCAGCCCCAGCATTTT	CATSREAGGGNQPQHF
TRBD1	TRBJ2-1	few	TRBV5-5	TGTGCCAGCAGCTCGGGACAGGGGGCTTACAATGAGCAGTTCTTC	CASSSGQGAYNEQFF
TRBD1	TRBJ1-2	few	TRBV28	TGTGCCAGCAGCCCTGCCACGACAGGGACGGCGAACTACACCTTC	CASSPATTGTANYTF
.	TRBJ1-4	few	TRBV1	TGCACCAGCAGCCAAGATTCGCAGGGATGGGAAAAACTGTTTTTT	CTSSQDSQGWEKLFF
.	TRBJ2-5	few	TRBV2	TGTGCCAGCAGACCAACTTCGGGAACGGGGGACTTC	CASRPTSGTGDF
.	TRBJ1-2	few	TRBV9	TGTGCCAGCAGCGTACGACCAAACGGTTATGGCTACACCTTC	CASSVRPNGYGYTF
.	TRBJ2-7	.	TRBV7-2	TGTGCCAGCAGCGGACAGACCGAGCAGTACTTC	CASSGQTEQYF
.	TRBJ1-6	.	TRBV5-4	TGTGCCAGCAGCTTGGCTGGTGGGACGGGGTCACCCCTCCACTTT	CASSLAGGTGSPLHF
.	TRBJ1-3	few	TRBV15	TGTGCCACCAGCAGACGTGACAGGATCTCTGGAAACACCATATATTTT	CATSRRDRISGNTIYF
TRBD1	TRBJ2-1	few	TRBV7-8	TGTGCCAGCATCCTGGACAGGGGGTACAATGAGCAGTTCTTC	CASILDRGYNEQFF